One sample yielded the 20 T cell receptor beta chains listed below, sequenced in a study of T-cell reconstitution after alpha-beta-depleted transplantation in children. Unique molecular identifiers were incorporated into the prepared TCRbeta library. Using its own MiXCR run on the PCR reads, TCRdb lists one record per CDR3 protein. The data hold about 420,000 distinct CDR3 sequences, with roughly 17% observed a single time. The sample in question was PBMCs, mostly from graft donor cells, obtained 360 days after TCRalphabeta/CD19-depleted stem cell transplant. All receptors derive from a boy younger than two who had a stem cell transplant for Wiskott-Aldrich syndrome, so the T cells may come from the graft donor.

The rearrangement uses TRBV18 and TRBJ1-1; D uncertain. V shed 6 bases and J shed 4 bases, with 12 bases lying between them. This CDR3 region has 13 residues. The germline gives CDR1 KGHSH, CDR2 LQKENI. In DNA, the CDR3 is TGTGCCAGCTCGCTTACACGGGCCACTGAAGCTTTCTTT. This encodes CASSLTRATEAFF.

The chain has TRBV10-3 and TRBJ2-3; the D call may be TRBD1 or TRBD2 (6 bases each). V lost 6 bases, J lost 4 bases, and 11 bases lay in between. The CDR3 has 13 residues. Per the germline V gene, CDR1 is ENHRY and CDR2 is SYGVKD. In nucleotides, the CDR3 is TGTGCCATCAGGGCAGGGGAGGCAGATACGCAGTATTTT. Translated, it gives CAIRAGEADTQYF.

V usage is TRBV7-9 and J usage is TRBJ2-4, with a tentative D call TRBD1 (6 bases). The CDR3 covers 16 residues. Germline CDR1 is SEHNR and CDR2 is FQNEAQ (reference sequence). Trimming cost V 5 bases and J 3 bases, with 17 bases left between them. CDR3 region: CASSLHRVEGKNIQYF. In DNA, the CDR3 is TGTGCCAGCAGCCTTCACAGGGTGGAAGGCAAAAACATTCAGTACTTC.

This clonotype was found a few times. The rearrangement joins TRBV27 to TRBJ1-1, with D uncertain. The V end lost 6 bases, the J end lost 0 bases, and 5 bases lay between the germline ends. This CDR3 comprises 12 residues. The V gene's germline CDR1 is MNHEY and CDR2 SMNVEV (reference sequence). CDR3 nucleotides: TGTGCCAGCAGACACTTGAACACTGAAGCTTTCTTT. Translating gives CASRHLNTEAFF.

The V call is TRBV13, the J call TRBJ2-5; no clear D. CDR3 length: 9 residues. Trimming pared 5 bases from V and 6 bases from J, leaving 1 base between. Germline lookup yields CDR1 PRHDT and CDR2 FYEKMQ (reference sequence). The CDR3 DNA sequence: TGTGCCAGCAGCCAGACCCAGTACTTC. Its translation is CASSQTQYF.

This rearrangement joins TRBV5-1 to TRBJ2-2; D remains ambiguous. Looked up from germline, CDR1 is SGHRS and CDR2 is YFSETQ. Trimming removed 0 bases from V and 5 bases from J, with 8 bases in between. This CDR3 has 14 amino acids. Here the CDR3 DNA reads TGCGCCAGCAGCTTGGAATGGTTTACCGGGGAGCTGTTTTTT. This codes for CASSLEWFTGELFF.

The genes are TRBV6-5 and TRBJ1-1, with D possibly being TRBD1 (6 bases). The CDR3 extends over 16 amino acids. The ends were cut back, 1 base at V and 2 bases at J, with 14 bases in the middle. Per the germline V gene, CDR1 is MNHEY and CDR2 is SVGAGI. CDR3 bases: TGTGCCAGCAGTTACTGGGCCGACAGGTCTAACACTGAAGCTTTCTTT. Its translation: CASSYWADRSNTEAFF.

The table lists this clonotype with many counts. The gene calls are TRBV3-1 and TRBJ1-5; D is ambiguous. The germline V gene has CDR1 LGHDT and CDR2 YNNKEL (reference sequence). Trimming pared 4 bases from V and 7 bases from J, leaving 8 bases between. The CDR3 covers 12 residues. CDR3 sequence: CASSRLGQPQHF. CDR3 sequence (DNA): TGTGCCAGCAGCCGCCTAGGCCAGCCCCAGCATTTT.

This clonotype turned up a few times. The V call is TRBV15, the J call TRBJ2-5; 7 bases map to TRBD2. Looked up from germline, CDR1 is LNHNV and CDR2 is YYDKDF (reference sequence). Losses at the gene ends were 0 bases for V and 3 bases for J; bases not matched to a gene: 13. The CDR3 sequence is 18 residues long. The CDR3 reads CATSRDPRLADTEETQYF. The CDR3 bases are TGTGCCACCAGCAGAGATCCCCGGCTAGCGGACACAGAAGAGACCCAGTACTTC.

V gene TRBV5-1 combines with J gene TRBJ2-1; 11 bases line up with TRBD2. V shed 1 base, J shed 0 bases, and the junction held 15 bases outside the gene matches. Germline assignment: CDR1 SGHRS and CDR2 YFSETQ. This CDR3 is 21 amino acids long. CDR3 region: CASSLTLLAGVPRSSYNEQFF. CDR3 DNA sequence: TGCGCCAGCAGCTTGACCTTACTAGCGGGGGTCCCCAGGAGCTCCTACAATGAGCAGTTCTTC.

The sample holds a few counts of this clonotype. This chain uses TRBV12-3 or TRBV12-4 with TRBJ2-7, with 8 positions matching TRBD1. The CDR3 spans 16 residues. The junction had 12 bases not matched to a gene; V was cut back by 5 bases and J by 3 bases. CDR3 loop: CASSTFQGARFYEQYF. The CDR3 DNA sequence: TGTGCCAGCAGTACGTTCCAGGGGGCGCGATTCTACGAGCAGTACTTC.

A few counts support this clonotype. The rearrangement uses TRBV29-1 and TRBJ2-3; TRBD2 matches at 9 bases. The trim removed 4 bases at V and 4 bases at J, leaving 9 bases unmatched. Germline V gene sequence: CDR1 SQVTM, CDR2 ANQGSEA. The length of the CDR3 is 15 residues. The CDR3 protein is CSVAKVAGAPDTQYF. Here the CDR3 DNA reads TGCAGCGTTGCTAAGGTAGCGGGAGCGCCAGATACGCAGTATTTT.

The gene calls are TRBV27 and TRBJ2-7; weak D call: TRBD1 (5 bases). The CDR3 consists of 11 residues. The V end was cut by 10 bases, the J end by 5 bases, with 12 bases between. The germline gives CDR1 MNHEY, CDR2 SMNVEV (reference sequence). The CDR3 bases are TGTGCCACCTTCGCAGGGAACGAGCAGTACTTC. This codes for CATFAGNEQYF.

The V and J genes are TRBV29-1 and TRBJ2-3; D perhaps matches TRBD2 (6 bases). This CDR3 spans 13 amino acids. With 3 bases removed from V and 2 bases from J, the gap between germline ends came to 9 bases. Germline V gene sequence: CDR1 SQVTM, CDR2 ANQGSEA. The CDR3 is CSVDTGVTDTQYF. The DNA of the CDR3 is TGCAGCGTTGATACGGGGGTCACAGATACGCAGTATTTT.

CDR3 residues: CSVRQGVDGYTF. CDR3 nucleotide sequence: TGCAGCGTGCGACAGGGTGTTGATGGCTACACCTTC. The chain uses TRBV29-1 and TRBJ1-2; 7 bases align to TRBD1. The ends lost 6 bases at V and 6 bases at J; junction bases unmatched: 7. Germline CDR1 and CDR2: SQVTM and ANQGSEA. This CDR3 contains 12 residues.

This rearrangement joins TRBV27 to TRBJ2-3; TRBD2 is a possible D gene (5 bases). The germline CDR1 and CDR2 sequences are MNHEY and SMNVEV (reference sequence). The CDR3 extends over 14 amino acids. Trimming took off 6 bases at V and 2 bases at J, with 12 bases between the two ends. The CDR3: CASRQPGFTDTQYF. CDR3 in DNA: TGTGCCAGCAGACAGCCGGGATTCACAGATACGCAGTATTTT.

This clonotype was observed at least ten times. The CDR3, as DNA: TGTGCCAGCAGCGGGAGGAACACCGGGGAGCTGTTTTTT. Translating gives CASSGRNTGELFF. The V call is TRBV4-2, the J call TRBJ2-2; a possible D gene is TRBD2 (5 bases). The V gene lost 5 bases and the J gene lost 1 base, with 5 bases spanning the gap. The CDR3 has 13 amino acids. Germline V gives CDR1 LGHNA, CDR2 YNFKEQ.

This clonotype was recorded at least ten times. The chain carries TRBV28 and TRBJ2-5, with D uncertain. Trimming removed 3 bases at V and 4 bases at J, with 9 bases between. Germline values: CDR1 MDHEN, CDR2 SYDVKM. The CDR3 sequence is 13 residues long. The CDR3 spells CASSFVNRETQYF. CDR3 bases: TGTGCCAGCAGTTTTGTCAACAGAGAGACCCAGTACTTC.

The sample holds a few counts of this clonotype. The CDR3 DNA reads TGCAGTGCTAGTCGTCGTACAGATACGCAGTATTTT. Its translation: CSASRRTDTQYF. The chain uses TRBV20-1 and TRBJ2-3; D not certain. V gave up 3 bases and J gave up 3 bases, with 7 bases separating them. Germline loops: CDR1 DFQATT, CDR2 SNEGSKA (reference sequence). This CDR3 has 12 residues.

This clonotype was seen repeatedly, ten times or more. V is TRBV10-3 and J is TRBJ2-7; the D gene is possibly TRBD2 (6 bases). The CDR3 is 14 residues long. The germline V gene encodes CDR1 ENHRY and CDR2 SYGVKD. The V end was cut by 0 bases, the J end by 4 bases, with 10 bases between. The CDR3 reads CAISESRELYEQYF. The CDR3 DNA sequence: TGTGCCATCAGTGAGTCACGGGAGTTATACGAGCAGTACTTC.